These T cell receptor beta chains were read from a single sample in a study of T cells after posttransplantation cyclophosphamide. This table comes from immunoSEQ multiplex PCR, and its TCRdb copy is limited to in-frame clones, with some not included. The sample has approximately 20,000 clones; around 87% are singletons. The input for sequencing was PBMCs, taken around 390 days after allogeneic stem cell transplant with calcineurin inhibitor and methotrexate. These receptors originate from a female patient between 30 and 39 years old who received an allogeneic stem cell transplant from an unrelated donor, was CMV-positive, and had acute and chronic GVHD. Certain T cells may be donor cells from the graft. CDR3s include the opening cysteine and the closing phenylalanine or tryptophan. The D gene is left open where the match is weak. A row's size may be missing; if present it is once, few, many or a size class.

J gene: TRBJ2-3
D gene: -
V gene: TRBV23-1
clone size: -
CDR3 DNA: TGCGCCAGCAGTCAAAAGGGGAGCACAGATACGCAGTATTTT
CDR3 protein: CASSQKGSTDTQYF

J gene: TRBJ2-1
D gene: TRBD1
V gene: TRBV19
clone size: -
CDR3 DNA: TGTGCCAGTAGTAGGACAGGGACAGGGGTTGGTCCTGAGCAGTTCTTC
CDR3 protein: CASSRTGTGVGPEQFF

J gene: TRBJ2-1
D gene: TRBD2
V gene: TRBV19
clone size: -
CDR3 DNA: TGTGCCAGTAGTCCTCGGACTAGCACCAATGAGCAGTTCTTC
CDR3 protein: CASSPRTSTNEQFF

J gene: TRBJ2-5
D gene: -
V gene: TRBV18
clone size: once
CDR3 DNA: TGTGCCAGCTCACCAGGGGCAGGGGAGACCCAGTACTTC
CDR3 protein: CASSPGAGETQYF

J gene: TRBJ2-1
D gene: -
V gene: TRBV21-1
clone size: -
CDR3 DNA: TGTGCCAGCAGGATGTGGGAGCGGAGCTCCTACAATGAGCAGTTCTTC
CDR3 protein: CASRMWERSSYNEQFF

J gene: TRBJ1-1
D gene: -
V gene: TRBV18
clone size: -
CDR3 DNA: TGTGCCAGCGCAGCCTACAGGATAAACACTGAAGCTTTCTTT
CDR3 protein: CASAAYRINTEAFF

J gene: TRBJ2-1
D gene: -
V gene: TRBV10-3
clone size: -
CDR3 DNA: TGTGCCATCAGTGATTACGAGCGGCAAAACGACAATGAGCAGTTCTTC
CDR3 protein: CAISDYERQNDNEQFF

J gene: TRBJ2-7
D gene: -
V gene: TRBV11-3
clone size: -
CDR3 DNA: TGTGCCAGCAGCTTGAGTGGCGGGGGCAGTTACGAGCAGTACTTC
CDR3 protein: CASSLSGGGSYEQYF

J gene: TRBJ1-5
D gene: -
V gene: TRBV6-5
clone size: -
CDR3 DNA: TGTGCCAGCAGTTACCGAGGAGGGGGCAATCAGCCCCAGCATTTT
CDR3 protein: CASSYRGGGNQPQHF

J gene: TRBJ1-2
D gene: TRBD1
V gene: TRBV5-6
clone size: -
CDR3 DNA: TGTGCCAGCAGCTTTGGACAGGGCGCCGGCTACACCTTC
CDR3 protein: CASSFGQGAGYTF

J gene: TRBJ2-4
D gene: TRBD2
V gene: TRBV5-1
clone size: -
CDR3 DNA: TGCGCCAGCAGCTTGGATCGGGCCCTAGCGGGGCAAGCCATTCAGTACTTC
CDR3 protein: CASSLDRALAGQAIQYF

J gene: TRBJ1-3
D gene: -
V gene: TRBV6-6
clone size: few
CDR3 DNA: TGTGCCGGAAACCAGGGAGGAAGTGGAAACACCATATATTTT
CDR3 protein: CAGNQGGSGNTIYF

J gene: TRBJ2-1
D gene: TRBD2
V gene: TRBV6-1
clone size: -
CDR3 DNA: TGTGCCAGCAGCCCCGGGACGGGGGGGATCAATGAGCAGTTCTTC
CDR3 protein: CASSPGTGGINEQFF

J gene: TRBJ1-2
D gene: TRBD1
V gene: TRBV5-4
clone size: -
CDR3 DNA: TGTGCCAGCAGCCCCCAGGTGGGACAGAACTATGGCTACACCTTC
CDR3 protein: CASSPQVGQNYGYTF

J gene: TRBJ1-6
D gene: TRBD1
V gene: TRBV7-2
clone size: -
CDR3 DNA: TGTGCCAGCAGCCATCCCCAGGGGGCGCGGGGAAATTCACCCCTCCACTTT
CDR3 protein: CASSHPQGARGNSPLHF

J gene: TRBJ1-4
D gene: -
V gene: TRBV19
clone size: few
CDR3 DNA: TGTGCCAGTAGTATCGGTGGGACTTTGGGGGTAAAACTGTTTTTT
CDR3 protein: CASSIGGTLGVKLFF

J gene: TRBJ1-4
D gene: -
V gene: TRBV9
clone size: once
CDR3 DNA: TGTGCCAGCAGCGTATGCAGGACATCCCAGGATTGTAGTGAAAAACTGTTTTTT
CDR3 protein: CASSVCRTSQDCSEKLFF

J gene: TRBJ2-1
D gene: -
V gene: TRBV7-9
clone size: -
CDR3 DNA: TGTGCCAGCAGCTTAGTGGGCGGGGGCGTCAATGAGCAGTTCTTC
CDR3 protein: CASSLVGGGVNEQFF

J gene: TRBJ2-3
D gene: TRBD1
V gene: TRBV29-1
clone size: -
CDR3 DNA: TGCAGCGTCGGACATTGGACAGGGATGTTTACCACAGATACGCAGTATTTT
CDR3 protein: CSVGHWTGMFTTDTQYF

J gene: TRBJ1-2
D gene: TRBD1
V gene: TRBV14
clone size: -
CDR3 DNA: TGTGCCAGCAGCCTACGACAGGGGCCCCTCTATGGCTACACCTTC
CDR3 protein: CASSLRQGPLYGYTF

J gene: TRBJ1-4
D gene: -
V gene: TRBV21-1
clone size: -
CDR3 DNA: TGTGCCAGCATCGAAGGGACAGTCAATGAAAAACTGTTTTTT
CDR3 protein: CASIEGTVNEKLFF

J gene: TRBJ1-2
D gene: -
V gene: TRBV29-1
clone size: -
CDR3 DNA: TGCAGCGTTGAAGATTCCCTTCAGGGCTACACCTTC
CDR3 protein: CSVEDSLQGYTF

J gene: TRBJ1-2
D gene: -
V gene: TRBV6-1
clone size: -
CDR3 DNA: TGTGCCAGCAGTGCCGCCGACAGCTCCTATGGCTACACCTTC
CDR3 protein: CASSAADSSYGYTF

J gene: TRBJ2-5
D gene: -
V gene: TRBV30
clone size: -
CDR3 DNA: TGTGCCTGGAGTGTTGGCTTGCCCTCTTACCAAGAGACCCAGTACTTC
CDR3 protein: CAWSVGLPSYQETQYF

J gene: TRBJ2-2
D gene: -
V gene: TRBV7-6
clone size: -
CDR3 DNA: TGTGCCGGCAGCTCCCACAGGGACGTCACCGGGGAGCTGTTTTTT
CDR3 protein: CAGSSHRDVTGELFF

J gene: TRBJ1-2
D gene: TRBD1
V gene: TRBV18
clone size: -
CDR3 DNA: TGTGCCAGCTCACCACCCGGACAGGGGGACTATGGCTACACCTTC
CDR3 protein: CASSPPGQGDYGYTF

J gene: TRBJ1-2
D gene: -
V gene: TRBV7-2
clone size: -
CDR3 DNA: TGTGCCAGCAGCTCCAGGCTCACGTATGGCTACACCTTC
CDR3 protein: CASSSRLTYGYTF

J gene: TRBJ2-1
D gene: TRBD2
V gene: TRBV5-4
clone size: -
CDR3 DNA: TGTGCCAGCAGCTTGGACAGCGGGAGGGCCAATGAGCAGTTCTTC
CDR3 protein: CASSLDSGRANEQFF

J gene: TRBJ2-3
D gene: TRBD2
V gene: TRBV7-9
clone size: -
CDR3 DNA: TGTGCCAGCAGCTGGGGTAGCGGGAGTACAGATACGCAGTATTTT
CDR3 protein: CASSWGSGSTDTQYF

J gene: TRBJ2-3
D gene: -
V gene: TRBV4-3
clone size: -
CDR3 DNA: TGCGCCAGCAGCCACGGGCGGCCCGAGGGACTGCTCACAGATACGCAGTATTTT
CDR3 protein: CASSHGRPEGLLTDTQYF

J gene: TRBJ1-2
D gene: -
V gene: TRBV2
clone size: -
CDR3 DNA: TGTGCCAGCAGTGAAGGTAGGGGATACACCTATGGCTACACCTTC
CDR3 protein: CASSEGRGYTYGYTF

J gene: TRBJ2-5
D gene: TRBD1
V gene: TRBV7-2
clone size: -
CDR3 DNA: TGTGCCAGCAGAAGGGGGCCGGACCAAGAGACCCAGTACTTC
CDR3 protein: CASRRGPDQETQYF

J gene: TRBJ2-7
D gene: -
V gene: TRBV6-5
clone size: once
CDR3 DNA: TGTGCCAGCAGTTACTCGAGGCTTTACGAGCAGTACTTC
CDR3 protein: CASSYSRLYEQYF

J gene: TRBJ2-1
D gene: -
V gene: TRBV10-1
clone size: -
CDR3 DNA: TGCGCCAGCAGTGCGGTGGGGCAAATCGAGCAGTTCTTC
CDR3 protein: CASSAVGQIEQFF

J gene: TRBJ2-1
D gene: TRBD2
V gene: TRBV10-1
clone size: -
CDR3 DNA: TGCGCCAGCAGCGCGACTAGCGGCTACAATGAGCAGTTCTTC
CDR3 protein: CASSATSGYNEQFF

J gene: TRBJ2-4
D gene: TRBD2
V gene: TRBV4-3
clone size: -
CDR3 DNA: TGCGCCAGCAGCCAAGAGGGAGGGGAGAACATTCAGTACTTC
CDR3 protein: CASSQEGGENIQYF

J gene: TRBJ1-6
D gene: -
V gene: TRBV14
clone size: -
CDR3 DNA: TGTGCCAGCAGAAGACAGGAAACTTCACCCCTCCACTTT
CDR3 protein: CASRRQETSPLHF

J gene: TRBJ2-1
D gene: -
V gene: TRBV10-2
clone size: once
CDR3 DNA: TGCGCCAGCAGTGAGTCGGGCATTGAGCAGTTCTTC
CDR3 protein: CASSESGIEQFF

J gene: TRBJ1-1
D gene: -
V gene: TRBV5-1
clone size: -
CDR3 DNA: TGCGCCAGCAGCTTGGTCGCGATCCGGTTCGGCACTGAAGCTTTCTTT
CDR3 protein: CASSLVAIRFGTEAFF

J gene: TRBJ1-2
D gene: -
V gene: TRBV12-5
clone size: -
CDR3 DNA: TGTGCTAGTGGTTTGGCTATCGACACCTATGGCTACACCTTC
CDR3 protein: CASGLAIDTYGYTF

J gene: TRBJ2-2
D gene: TRBD2
V gene: TRBV6-4
clone size: -
CDR3 DNA: TGTGCCAGCAGTGAATATGGGACTAGCTCCGGGGAGCTGTTTTTT
CDR3 protein: CASSEYGTSSGELFF

J gene: TRBJ2-3
D gene: TRBD2
V gene: TRBV9
clone size: once
CDR3 DNA: TGTGCCAGCAGCGTAGTCGCTAGCGGTCTCACAGATACGCAGTATTTT
CDR3 protein: CASSVVASGLTDTQYF

J gene: TRBJ2-3
D gene: TRBD2
V gene: TRBV19
clone size: -
CDR3 DNA: TGTGCCGCTAGCGGGAGGTCCACAGATACGCAGTATTTT
CDR3 protein: CAASGRSTDTQYF

J gene: TRBJ2-7
D gene: TRBD2
V gene: TRBV7-9
clone size: -
CDR3 DNA: TGTGCCAGCAGCCGTAGCGGGGCCGCCTACGAGCAGTACTTC
CDR3 protein: CASSRSGAAYEQYF

J gene: TRBJ2-2
D gene: TRBD2
V gene: TRBV6-4
clone size: -
CDR3 DNA: TGTGCCAGCAGTACCCGGCGGGAGGTCGGGGAGCTGTTTTTT
CDR3 protein: CASSTRREVGELFF

J gene: TRBJ2-1
D gene: -
V gene: TRBV2
clone size: -
CDR3 DNA: TGTGCCAGCAGATCCCGGGGGAGTGATGAGCAGTTCTTC
CDR3 protein: CASRSRGSDEQFF

J gene: TRBJ2-5
D gene: TRBD1
V gene: TRBV13
clone size: -
CDR3 DNA: TGTGCCAGCAGCTTAACAGGGGGAGTTCTAGAGACCCAGTACTTC
CDR3 protein: CASSLTGGVLETQYF

J gene: TRBJ2-1
D gene: -
V gene: TRBV7-6
clone size: -
CDR3 DNA: TGTGCCAGCAGCTTGGTCCTCGGAGGAAACAATGAGCAGTTCTTC
CDR3 protein: CASSLVLGGNNEQFF

J gene: TRBJ1-4
D gene: -
V gene: TRBV12-5
clone size: once
CDR3 DNA: TGTGCTAGTGGGCCAGGCGTTAATGAAAAACTGTTTTTT
CDR3 protein: CASGPGVNEKLFF

J gene: TRBJ1-1
D gene: -
V gene: TRBV2
clone size: -
CDR3 DNA: TGTGCCAGCAGTGGCGAAGGGGCTCAAAGGGCTGAAGCTTTCTTT
CDR3 protein: CASSGEGAQRAEAFF

J gene: TRBJ1-6
D gene: -
V gene: TRBV21-1
clone size: -
CDR3 DNA: TGTGCCAGCAGAGGTCCTGTAGCTACACAACATCATAATTCACCCCTCCACTTT
CDR3 protein: CASRGPVATQHHNSPLHF

J gene: TRBJ2-1
D gene: -
V gene: TRBV19
clone size: -
CDR3 DNA: TGTGCCAGTAGTATAGTTACCCAGCGGAGCTCCTACAATGAGCAGTTCTTC
CDR3 protein: CASSIVTQRSSYNEQFF

J gene: TRBJ2-7
D gene: -
V gene: TRBV30
clone size: -
CDR3 DNA: TGTGCCTGGAGTGGGGTAGCTGGTAACGAGCAGTACTTC
CDR3 protein: CAWSGVAGNEQYF

J gene: TRBJ2-7
D gene: -
V gene: TRBV7-8
clone size: -
CDR3 DNA: TGTGCCAGCAGCTTAGAAGCCAGGGACTTCCTTGTGTACGAGCAGTACTTC
CDR3 protein: CASSLEARDFLVYEQYF

J gene: TRBJ1-3
D gene: TRBD1
V gene: TRBV5-5
clone size: once
CDR3 DNA: TGTGCCAGCAGCTTGGCAGGGGGCAGTGGAAACACCATATATTTT
CDR3 protein: CASSLAGGSGNTIYF

J gene: TRBJ1-6
D gene: -
V gene: TRBV19
clone size: -
CDR3 DNA: TGTGCCAGTAGACAAGTTAATTCACCCCTCCACTTT
CDR3 protein: CASRQVNSPLHF

J gene: TRBJ2-5
D gene: TRBD2
V gene: TRBV25-1
clone size: -
CDR3 DNA: TGTGCCAGCAGTGAATGGGGCCGCGGGAGTCGAGAGACCCAGTACTTC
CDR3 protein: CASSEWGRGSRETQYF

J gene: TRBJ1-1
D gene: -
V gene: TRBV13
clone size: -
CDR3 DNA: TGTGCCAGCACGGGGATACAGTTAAACACTGAAGCTTTCTTT
CDR3 protein: CASTGIQLNTEAFF

J gene: TRBJ2-4
D gene: -
V gene: TRBV7-2
clone size: -
CDR3 DNA: TGTGCCAGCAGCTTAGTGGGGGGAACGGGGCACATTCAGTACTTC
CDR3 protein: CASSLVGGTGHIQYF